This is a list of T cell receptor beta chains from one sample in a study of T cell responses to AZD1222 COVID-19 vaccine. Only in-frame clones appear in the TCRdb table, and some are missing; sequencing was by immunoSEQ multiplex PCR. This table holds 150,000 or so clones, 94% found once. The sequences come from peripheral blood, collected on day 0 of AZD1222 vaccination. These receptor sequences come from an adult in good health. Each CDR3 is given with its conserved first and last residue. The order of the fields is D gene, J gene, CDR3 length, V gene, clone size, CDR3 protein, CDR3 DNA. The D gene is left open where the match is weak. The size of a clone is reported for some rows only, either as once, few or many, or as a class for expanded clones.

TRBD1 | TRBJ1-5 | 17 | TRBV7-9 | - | CASSFGDRVAGNQPQHF | TGTGCCAGCAGCTTCGGGGACAGGGTAGCTGGCAATCAGCCCCAGCATTTT
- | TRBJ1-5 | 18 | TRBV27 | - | CASSLRQAAGVSNQPQHF | TGTGCCAGCAGTTTAAGGCAAGCGGCAGGGGTTAGCAATCAGCCCCAGCATTTT
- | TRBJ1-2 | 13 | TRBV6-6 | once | CASSYGTGGGYTF | TGTGCCAGCAGTTACGGGACGGGCGGTGGCTACACCTTC
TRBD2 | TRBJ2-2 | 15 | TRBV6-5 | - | CASSYRAGETGELFF | TGTGCCAGCAGTTACAGGGCGGGAGAAACCGGGGAGCTGTTTTTT
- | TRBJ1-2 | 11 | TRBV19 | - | CASRQHYGYTF | TGTGCCAGCAGACAGCACTATGGCTACACCTTC
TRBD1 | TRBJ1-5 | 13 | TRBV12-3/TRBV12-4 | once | CASRDRGNQPQHF | TGTGCCAGCAGGGACAGGGGCAATCAGCCCCAGCATTTT
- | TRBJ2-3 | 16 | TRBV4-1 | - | CASSLMVATSTDTQYF | TGCGCCAGCAGCCTCATGGTAGCGACTAGCACAGATACGCAGTATTTT
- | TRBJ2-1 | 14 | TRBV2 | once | CAGSDRSSYNEQFF | TGTGCCGGATCAGACAGGAGCTCCTACAATGAGCAGTTCTTC
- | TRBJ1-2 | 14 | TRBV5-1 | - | CASSEGRENYGYTF | TGCGCCAGCAGCGAGGGCAGGGAGAACTATGGCTACACCTTC
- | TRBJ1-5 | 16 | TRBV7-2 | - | CASRGGGPRQNQPQHF | TGTGCCAGCAGGGGAGGGGGGCCGAGGCAGAATCAGCCCCAGCATTTT
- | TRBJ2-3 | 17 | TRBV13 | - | CASSLLQGTVPTDTQYF | TGTGCCAGCAGCTTACTTCAAGGGACCGTGCCCACAGATACGCAGTATTTT
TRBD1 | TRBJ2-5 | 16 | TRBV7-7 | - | CASSLGPGQGAETQYF | TGTGCCAGCAGCCTAGGCCCAGGACAGGGGGCGGAGACCCAGTACTTC
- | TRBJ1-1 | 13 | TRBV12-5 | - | CASVLGVFSEAFF | TGTGCTAGTGTCCTAGGGGTGTTTAGTGAAGCTTTCTTT
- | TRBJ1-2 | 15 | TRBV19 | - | CASSPSGLMTYGYTF | TGTGCCAGTAGTCCGAGCGGCCTTATGACCTATGGCTACACCTTC
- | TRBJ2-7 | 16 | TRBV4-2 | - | CASSQDLTGNSYEQYF | TGTGCCAGCAGCCAAGATCTAACCGGGAACTCCTACGAGCAGTACTTC
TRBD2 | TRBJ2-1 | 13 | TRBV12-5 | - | CASVLAGVTEQFF | TGTGCTAGTGTGCTAGCGGGAGTGACTGAGCAGTTCTTC
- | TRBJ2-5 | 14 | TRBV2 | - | CASRPDRYQETQYF | TGTGCCAGCAGGCCCGACAGGTACCAAGAGACCCAGTACTTC
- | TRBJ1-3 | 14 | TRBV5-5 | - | CASNNAYLGNTIYF | TGTGCCAGCAACAACGCTTACCTAGGAAACACCATATATTTT
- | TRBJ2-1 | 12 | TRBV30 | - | CAWSVSGNEQFF | TGTGCCTGGAGTGTGTCGGGGAATGAGCAGTTCTTC
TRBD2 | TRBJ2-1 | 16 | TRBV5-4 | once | CASSPRGLAGVHEQFF | TGTGCCAGCAGCCCAAGGGGACTAGCGGGAGTACATGAGCAGTTCTTC
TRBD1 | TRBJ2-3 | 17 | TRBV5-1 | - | CASSLIIRTGPTDTQYF | TGCGCCAGCAGCTTAATAATAAGGACAGGTCCGACGGATACGCAGTATTTT
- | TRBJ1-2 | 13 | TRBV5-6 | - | CASSLEGFYGYTF | TGTGCCAGCAGCTTGGAAGGTTTTTATGGCTACACCTTC
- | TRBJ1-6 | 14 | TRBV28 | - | CASKGPSDNSPLHF | TGTGCCAGCAAGGGCCCATCAGATAATTCACCCCTCCACTTT
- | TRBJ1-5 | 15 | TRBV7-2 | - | CASSLKGGDNQPQHF | TGTGCCAGCAGCTTAAAGGGTGGGGACAATCAGCCCCAGCATTTT
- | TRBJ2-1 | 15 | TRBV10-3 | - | CATGEGGSYNNEQFF | TGTGCCACCGGGGAGGGGGGGAGCTACAACAATGAGCAGTTCTTC
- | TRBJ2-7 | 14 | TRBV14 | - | CASTTGTEKYEQYF | TGTGCCAGCACCACCGGGACCGAAAAGTACGAGCAGTACTTC
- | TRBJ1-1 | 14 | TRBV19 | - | CASRTRGRDTEAFF | TGTGCCAGTAGGACTCGGGGGAGGGACACTGAAGCTTTCTTT
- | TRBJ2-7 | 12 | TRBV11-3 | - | CASSFGFREQYF | TGTGCCAGCAGCTTCGGGTTCCGCGAGCAGTACTTC
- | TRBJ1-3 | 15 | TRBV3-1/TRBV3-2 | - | CASSPTGVSGNTIYF | TGTGCCAGCAGCCCGACAGGAGTCTCTGGAAACACCATATATTTT
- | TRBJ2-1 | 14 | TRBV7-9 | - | CASSLGQGLDEQFF | TGTGCCAGCAGCTTAGGGCAGGGTCTGGATGAGCAGTTCTTC
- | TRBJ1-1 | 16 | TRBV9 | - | CASSVSRGSSNTEAFF | TGTGCCAGCAGCGTCTCCCGGGGGTCATCGAACACTGAAGCTTTCTTT
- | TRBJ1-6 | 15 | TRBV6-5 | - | CASSYLQGANSPLHF | TGTGCCAGCAGTTACTTGCAGGGTGCGAATTCACCCCTCCACTTT